This T cell receptor (beta chain) was profiled in a study of T-cell reconstitution after alpha-beta-depleted transplantation in children. Findings and caveats of the study: After transplant, at about two months, alpha-beta T cells were reportedly derived from several hundred expanded graft clones.

This CDR3 region has 15 residues. Trimming took 0 bases from V and 7 from J, leaving 15 bases between them. The germline gives CDR1 LGHNA, CDR2 YSLEER. Concerning this clonotype: The antigen is not known.

Construction of the TCRbeta library involved unique molecular identifiers. MiXCR, run by TCRdb on the PCR reads, gives a single entry per CDR3 protein. The data contain hundreds of thousands of distinct CDR3 sequences, under 20% of them seen just once; the ten biggest clones take up approximately 44%. The sequence was obtained from a male patient aged 2 to 9 who had a stem cell transplant for acute lymphoblastic leukemia, so the T cells may come from the graft donor. The sample was PBMCs, mostly from graft donor cells, taken 360 days after TCRalphabeta/CD19-depleted stem cell transplant. This chain connects TRBV4-3 to TRBJ1-2; D call uncertain. In DNA form, the CDR3 reads TGCGCCAGCAGCCAAGATAGGGCAGGCTCCGGTGGCTACACCTTC. Translated, it gives CASSQDRAGSGGYTF.